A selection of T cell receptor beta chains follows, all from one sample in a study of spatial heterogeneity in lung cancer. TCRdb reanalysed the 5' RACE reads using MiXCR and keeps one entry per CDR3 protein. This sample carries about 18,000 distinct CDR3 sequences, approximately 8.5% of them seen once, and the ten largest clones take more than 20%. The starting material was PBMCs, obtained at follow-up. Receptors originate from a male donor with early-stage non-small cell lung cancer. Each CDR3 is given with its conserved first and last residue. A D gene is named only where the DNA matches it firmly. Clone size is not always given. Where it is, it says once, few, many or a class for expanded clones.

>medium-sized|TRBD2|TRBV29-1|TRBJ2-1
CSVVSGGALNEQFF
TGCAGCGTTGTTAGCGGGGGGGCCCTCAATGAGCAGTTCTTC
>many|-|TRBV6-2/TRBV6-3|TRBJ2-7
CASRPNLGLEQYF
TGTGCCAGCAGACCTAATCTCGGGTTAGAGCAGTACTTC
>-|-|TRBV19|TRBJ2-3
CASSMLDKTDTQYF
TGTGCCAGTAGTATGTTGGACAAAACAGATACGCAGTATTTT
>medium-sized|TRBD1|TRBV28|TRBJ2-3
CASSQDRVSTDTQYF
TGTGCCAGCAGTCAGGACAGGGTTAGCACAGATACGCAGTATTTT
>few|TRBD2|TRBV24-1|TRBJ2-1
CATSDLSRQAGTGDNEQFF
TGTGCCACCAGTGATTTGAGTCGCCAAGCGGGGACCGGAGACAATGAGCAGTTCTTC
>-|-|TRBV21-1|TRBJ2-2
CASRPDNTGELFF
TGTGCCAGCAGGCCTGATAACACCGGGGAGCTGTTTTTT
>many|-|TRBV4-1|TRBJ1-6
CASSQDWGSPLHF
TGCGCCAGCAGCCAAGATTGGGGTTCACCCCTCCACTTT
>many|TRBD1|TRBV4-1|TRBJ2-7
CASSPSPDRGVEQYF
TGCGCCAGCAGCCCCTCCCCGGACAGGGGGGTCGAGCAGTACTTC
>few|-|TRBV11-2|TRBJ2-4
CASSLTSLATFQYF
TGTGCCAGCAGCTTGACTTCTTTAGCGACCTTTCAGTACTTC
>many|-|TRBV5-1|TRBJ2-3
CASSFGGDSRTDTQYF
TGCGCCAGCAGCTTTGGGGGGGACAGCCGCACAGATACGCAGTATTTT
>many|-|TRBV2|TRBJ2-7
CASSGRDASYEQYF
TGTGCCAGCAGCGGAAGGGACGCCTCCTACGAGCAGTACTTC
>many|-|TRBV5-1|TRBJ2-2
CASSLSWGNTGELFF
TGCGCCAGCAGCTTGAGTTGGGGAAACACCGGGGAGCTGTTTTTT
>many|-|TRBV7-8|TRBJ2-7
CASSSKGLDYEQYF
TGTGCCAGCAGTTCGAAAGGTCTAGACTACGAGCAGTACTTC
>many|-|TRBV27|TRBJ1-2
CASSLGQSLAYGYTF
TGTGCCAGCAGTTTAGGGCAGTCCTTGGCCTATGGCTACACCTTC
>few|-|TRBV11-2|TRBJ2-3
CASRASGTDTQYF
TGTGCCAGCAGGGCTTCAGGCACAGATACGCAGTATTTT
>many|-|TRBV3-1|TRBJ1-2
CASSPGTNNYGYTF
TGTGCCAGCAGCCCGGGAACTAACAACTATGGCTACACCTTC
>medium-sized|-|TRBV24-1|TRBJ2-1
CATSDSSLWNEQFF
TGTGCCACCAGTGATTCGAGCCTATGGAATGAGCAGTTCTTC
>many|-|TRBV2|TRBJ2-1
CASRRGSSYNEQFF
TGTGCCAGCCGGCGGGGTAGCTCCTACAATGAGCAGTTCTTC
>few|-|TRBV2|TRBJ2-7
CASIRFDRPYEQYF
TGTGCCAGCATAAGGTTCGACCGTCCCTACGAGCAGTACTTC
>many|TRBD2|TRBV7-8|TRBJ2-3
CASSPRTSGAGDTQYF
TGTGCCAGCAGCCCCCGGACTAGCGGGGCCGGAGATACGCAGTATTTT